This note documents a single T cell receptor (beta chain) sequence. The source of the sample is a study of blood T cell repertoires in COVID-19. The overall study: Samples of COVID-19 (acute and convalescent) were obtained from the United States, Italy and Spain. PBMCs, B-cell-depleted T cells, or T cells provided the cDNA or gDNA that made up the material.

In the authors' methods: Counts of nucleated cells, estimated from reference gene primer amplification, were obtained. The data were produced by immunoSEQ multiplex PCR, yet TCRdb's version contains in-frame clones alone and is incomplete. V and J calls and clone size follow that table, whereas D and trimming were derived from the DNA. The data show approximately 140,000 clones, with roughly 90% seen just once and about 4% held by the top ten. The receptor was isolated from a woman aged 60-75 years with active or convalescent COVID-19. The sample was peripheral blood.

CDR3 in amino acids: CASSRVRRNTEAFF. In nucleotides, the CDR3 is TGTGCCAGTAGTCGGGTACGGCGGAACACTGAAGCTTTCTTT. This chain connects TRBV19 to TRBJ1-1; unclear D gene. The CDR3 length is 14 residues. Germline CDR1 LNHDA, CDR2 SQIVND (reference sequence). The germline V and J ends were trimmed by 5 bases and 1 base, with 11 bases remaining between them.